This is a list of T cell receptor beta chains from one sample in a study of T cell responses to AZD1222 COVID-19 vaccine. The table came from immunoSEQ multiplex PCR; TCRdb's copy has only in-frame clones and leaves some out. Of 150,000 or so clones listed, more than 80% are singletons. The source was peripheral blood, collected on day 0 of MenACWY control vaccination. These receptors originate from an adult in good health. Both conserved end residues are trimmed from each CDR3.

length	J	V	CDR3
13	TRBJ1-1	TRBV5-1	ASSLQGAGNTEAF
15	TRBJ2-3	TRBV28	ASSFPSSGSATDTQY
11	TRBJ2-1	TRBV7-3	ASSRDTWDEQF
11	TRBJ1-2	TRBV3-1/TRBV3-2	ASSLGNNYGYT
15	TRBJ2-3	TRBV4-2	ASSQDRGGGSTDTQY
13	TRBJ1-5	TRBV6-1	ASSEWDRDWQPQH
13	TRBJ1-3	TRBV3-1/TRBV3-2	ASSQDSHSGNTIY
12	TRBJ1-2	TRBV19	ASRRDSQNYGYT
13	TRBJ1-5	TRBV18	ASSPQTAGNQPQH
12	TRBJ2-7	TRBV28	ASLFKRGSYEQY
12	TRBJ2-7	TRBV6-2/TRBV6-3	ASSYSRVSYEQY
11	TRBJ1-1	TRBV5-4	ASSYQGRTEAF
13	TRBJ1-1	TRBV4-1	ASSQGLTMNTEAF
14	TRBJ1-2	TRBV5-4	ASKMGQATSNYGYT
13	TRBJ2-7	TRBV3-1/TRBV3-2	ASSQGPNPPYEQY